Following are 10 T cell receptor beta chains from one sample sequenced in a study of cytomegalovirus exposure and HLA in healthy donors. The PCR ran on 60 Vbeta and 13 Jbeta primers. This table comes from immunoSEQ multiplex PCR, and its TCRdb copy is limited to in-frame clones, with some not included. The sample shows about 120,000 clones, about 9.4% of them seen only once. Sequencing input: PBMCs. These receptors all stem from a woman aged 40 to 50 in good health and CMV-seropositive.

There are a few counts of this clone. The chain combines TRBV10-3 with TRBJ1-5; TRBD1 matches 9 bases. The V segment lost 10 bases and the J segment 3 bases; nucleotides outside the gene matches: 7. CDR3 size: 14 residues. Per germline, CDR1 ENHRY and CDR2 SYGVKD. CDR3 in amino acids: CATRDRAPNQPQHF. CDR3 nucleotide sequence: TGTGCCACCAGGGACAGGGCGCCCAATCAGCCCCAGCATTTT.

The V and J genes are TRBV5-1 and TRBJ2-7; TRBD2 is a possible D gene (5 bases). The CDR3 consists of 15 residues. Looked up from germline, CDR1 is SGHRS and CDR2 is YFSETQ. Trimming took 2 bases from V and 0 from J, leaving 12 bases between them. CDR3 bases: TGCGCCAGCAGCTTCCTGGGGAGCAGCTCCTACGAGCAGTACTTC. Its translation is CASSFLGSSSYEQYF.

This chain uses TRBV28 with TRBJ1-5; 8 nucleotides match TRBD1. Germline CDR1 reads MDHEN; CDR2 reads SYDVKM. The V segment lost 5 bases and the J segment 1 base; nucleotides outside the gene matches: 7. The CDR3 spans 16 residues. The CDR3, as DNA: TGTGCCAGCAGTGTAAGAGGACAGGGAAGCAATCAGCCCCAGCATTTT. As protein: CASSVRGQGSNQPQHF.

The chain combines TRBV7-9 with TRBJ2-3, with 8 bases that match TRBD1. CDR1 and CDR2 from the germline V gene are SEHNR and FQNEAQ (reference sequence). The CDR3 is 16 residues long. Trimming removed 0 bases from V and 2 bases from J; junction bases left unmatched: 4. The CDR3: CASSLAPTGVTDTQYF. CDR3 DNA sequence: TGTGCCAGCAGCTTAGCGCCGACAGGGGTCACAGATACGCAGTATTTT. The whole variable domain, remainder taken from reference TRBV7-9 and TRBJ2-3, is DTGVSQNPRHKITKRGQNVTFRCDPISEHNRLYWYRQTLGQGPEFLTYFQNEAQLEKSRLLSDRFSAERPKGSFSTLEIQRTEQGDSAMYLCASSLAPTGVTDTQYFGPGTRLTVL.

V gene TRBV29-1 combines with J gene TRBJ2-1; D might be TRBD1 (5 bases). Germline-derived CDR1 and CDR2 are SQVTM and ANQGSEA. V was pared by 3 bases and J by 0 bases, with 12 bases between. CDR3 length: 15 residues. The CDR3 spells CSVDTTDHSYNEQFF. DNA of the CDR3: TGCAGCGTTGACACGACAGATCACTCCTACAATGAGCAGTTCTTC.

The CDR3 protein is CASSLKQGAVNEQFF. The CDR3 nucleotides are TGTGCCAGCAGCTTAAAACAGGGGGCGGTGAATGAGCAGTTCTTC. The V gene is TRBV7-8, the J gene TRBJ2-1, with TRBD1 matching over 9 bases. This CDR3 has 15 amino acids. Germline CDR1 and CDR2: SGHVS and FQNEAQ. J gave up 7 bases and V 2 bases, and 6 bases lay outside the gene matches.

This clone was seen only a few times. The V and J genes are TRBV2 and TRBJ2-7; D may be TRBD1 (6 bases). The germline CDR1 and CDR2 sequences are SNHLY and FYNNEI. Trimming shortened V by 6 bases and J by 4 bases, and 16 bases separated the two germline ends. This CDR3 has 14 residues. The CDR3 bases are TGTGCCAGCAGGCGCCCAGAGGACAGATACGAGCAGTACTTC. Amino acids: CASRRPEDRYEQYF.

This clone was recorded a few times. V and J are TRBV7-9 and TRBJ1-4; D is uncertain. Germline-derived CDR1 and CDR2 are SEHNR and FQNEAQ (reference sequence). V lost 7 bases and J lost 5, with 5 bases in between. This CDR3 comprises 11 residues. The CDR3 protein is CASKQNEKLFF. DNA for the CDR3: TGTGCCAGCAAACAGAATGAAAAACTGTTTTTT.

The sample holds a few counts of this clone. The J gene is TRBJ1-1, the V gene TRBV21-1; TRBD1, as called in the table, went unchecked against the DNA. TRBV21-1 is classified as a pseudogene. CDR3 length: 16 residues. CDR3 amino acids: CASSKRQGDTNTEAFF. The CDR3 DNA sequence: TGTGCCAGCAGCAAGCGACAGGGAGATACGAACACTGAAGCTTTCTTT.

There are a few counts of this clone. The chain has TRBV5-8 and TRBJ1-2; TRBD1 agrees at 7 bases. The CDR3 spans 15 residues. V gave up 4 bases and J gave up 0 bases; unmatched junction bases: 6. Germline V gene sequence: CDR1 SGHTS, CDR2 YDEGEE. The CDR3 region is CASSQIGQANYGYTF. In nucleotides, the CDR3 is TGTGCCAGCAGCCAAATAGGACAGGCTAACTATGGCTACACCTTC.